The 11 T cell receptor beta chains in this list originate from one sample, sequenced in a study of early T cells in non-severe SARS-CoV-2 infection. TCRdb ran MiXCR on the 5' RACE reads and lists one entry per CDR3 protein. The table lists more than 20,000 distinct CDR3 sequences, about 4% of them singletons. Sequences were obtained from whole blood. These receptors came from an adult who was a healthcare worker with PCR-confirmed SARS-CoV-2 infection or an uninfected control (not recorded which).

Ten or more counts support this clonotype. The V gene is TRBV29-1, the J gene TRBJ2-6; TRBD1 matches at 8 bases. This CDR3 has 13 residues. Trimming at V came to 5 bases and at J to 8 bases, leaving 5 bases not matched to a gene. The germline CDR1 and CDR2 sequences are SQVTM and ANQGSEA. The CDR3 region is CSVWTGLTNVLTF. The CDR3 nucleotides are TGCAGCGTTTGGACAGGGCTGACCAACGTCCTGACTTTC.

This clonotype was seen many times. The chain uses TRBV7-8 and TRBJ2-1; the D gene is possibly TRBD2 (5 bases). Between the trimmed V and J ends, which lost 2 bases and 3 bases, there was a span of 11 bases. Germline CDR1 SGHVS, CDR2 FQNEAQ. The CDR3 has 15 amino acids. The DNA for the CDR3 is TGTGCCAGCAGCTTAAATAACGGACTCTACAATGAGCAGTTCTTC. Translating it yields CASSLNNGLYNEQFF. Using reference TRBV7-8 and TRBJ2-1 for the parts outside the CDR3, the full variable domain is GAGVSQSPRYKVAKRGQDVALRCDPISGHVSLFWYQQALGQGPEFLTYFQNEAQLDKSGLPSDRFFAERPEGSVSTLKIQRTQQEDSAVYLCASSLNNGLYNEQFFGPGTRLTVL.

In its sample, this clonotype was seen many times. CDR3 sequence: CASSPHRVDTEAFF. CDR3 coding DNA: TGCGCCAGCAGCCCCCACAGGGTGGACACTGAAGCTTTCTTT. V is TRBV5-1 and J is TRBJ1-1; perhaps TRBD1 as D (6 bases). Germline V gene lookup returns CDR1 SGHRS and CDR2 YFSETQ. CDR3 length: 14 residues. V was cut by 4 bases and J by 3 bases, with 13 bases left in between.

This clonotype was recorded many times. Written as DNA, the CDR3 is TGTGCTAGTGGTCCCTCTGGGGGAGATACGCAGTATTTT. It specifies CASGPSGGDTQYF. This sequence joins TRBV12-5 and TRBJ2-3; D may match TRBD1 or TRBD2 (5 bases each). The CDR3 extends over 13 amino acids. The germline V gene encodes CDR1 LGHNT and CDR2 FRNRAP. V lost 5 bases, J lost 5 bases, and 11 bases lay in between.

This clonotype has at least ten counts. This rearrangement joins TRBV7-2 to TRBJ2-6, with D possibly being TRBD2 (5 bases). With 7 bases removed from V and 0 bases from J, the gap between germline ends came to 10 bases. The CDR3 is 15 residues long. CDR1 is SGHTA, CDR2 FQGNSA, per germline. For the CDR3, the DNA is TGTGCCAGCACGCTCGGAGGCTCTGGGGCCAACGTCCTGACTTTC. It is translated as CASTLGGSGANVLTF.

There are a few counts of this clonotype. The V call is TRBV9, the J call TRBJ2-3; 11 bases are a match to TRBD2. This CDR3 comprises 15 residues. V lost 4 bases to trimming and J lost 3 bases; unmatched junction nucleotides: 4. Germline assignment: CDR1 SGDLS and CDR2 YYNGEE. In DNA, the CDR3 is TGTGCCAGCAGCTTCACTAGCGGGAGTACAGATACGCAGTATTTT. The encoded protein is CASSFTSGSTDTQYF.

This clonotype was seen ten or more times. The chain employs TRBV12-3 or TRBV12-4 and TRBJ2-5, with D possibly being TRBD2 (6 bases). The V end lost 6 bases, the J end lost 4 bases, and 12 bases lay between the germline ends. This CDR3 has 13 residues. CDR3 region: CASRTGTGETQYF. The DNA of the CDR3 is TGTGCCAGCAGAACCGGGACTGGAGAGACCCAGTACTTC.

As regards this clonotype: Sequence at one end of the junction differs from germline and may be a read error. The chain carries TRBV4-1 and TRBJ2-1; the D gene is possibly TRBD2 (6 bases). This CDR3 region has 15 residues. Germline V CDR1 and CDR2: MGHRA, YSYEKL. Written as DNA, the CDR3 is TGCGCCTGCAGCCAAGTTGCTAGCGACTACAATGAGCAGTTCTTC. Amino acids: CACSQVASDYNEQFF.

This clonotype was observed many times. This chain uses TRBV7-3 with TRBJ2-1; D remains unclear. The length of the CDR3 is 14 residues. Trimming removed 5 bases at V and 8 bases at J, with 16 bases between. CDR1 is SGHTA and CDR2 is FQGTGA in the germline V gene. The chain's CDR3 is CASSPQSASHEQFF. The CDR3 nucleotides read TGTGCCAGCAGCCCCCAGTCCGCTAGTCATGAGCAGTTCTTC. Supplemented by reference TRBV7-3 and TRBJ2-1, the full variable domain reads GAGVSQTPSNKVTEKGKYVELRCDPISGHTALYWYRQSLGQGPEFLIYFQGTGAADDSGLPNDRFFAVRPEGSVSTLKIQRTERGDSAVYLCASSPQSASHEQFFGPGTRLTVL.

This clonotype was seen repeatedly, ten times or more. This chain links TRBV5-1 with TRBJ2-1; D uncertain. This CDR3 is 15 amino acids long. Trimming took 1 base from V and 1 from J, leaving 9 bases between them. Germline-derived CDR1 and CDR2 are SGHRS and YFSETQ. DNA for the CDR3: TGCGCCAGCAGCTTGAGTCTTCAATCCTACAATGAGCAGTTCTTC. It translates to CASSLSLQSYNEQFF.

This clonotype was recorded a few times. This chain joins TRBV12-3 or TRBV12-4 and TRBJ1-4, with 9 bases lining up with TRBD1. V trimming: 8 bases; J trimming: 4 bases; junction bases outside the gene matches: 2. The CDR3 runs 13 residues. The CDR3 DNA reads TGTGCCAGCGGGGACAGGGTTAATGAAAAACTGTTTTTT. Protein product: CASGDRVNEKLFF.